This T cell receptor beta chain emerged from a study of cytomegalovirus exposure and HLA in healthy donors. Study-wide results and caveats: The finding came from a later analysis; first-cohort TCR clusters tended to co-occur in the roughly 110 validation repertoires.

Germline assignment: CDR1 SNHLY and CDR2 FYNNEI. The CDR3 loop spans 15 amino acids. V trimming: 5 bases; J trimming: 5 bases; junction bases outside the gene matches: 6. Libraries were prepared by immunoSEQ multiplex PCR; TCRdb keeps only in-frame clonotypes and omits some of them. Among about 180,000 clones listed, 86% were seen once. To note about this clone: Its target is not known.

The sample consisted of PBMCs. J is TRBJ2-1 and V is TRBV2; 10 nucleotides match TRBD2. This clonotype was obtained from a man aged 18 to 30 in good health and CMV-seropositive. CDR3 bases: TGTGCCAGCAGTCTCGGAAGCGGGAGGGACAATGAGCAGTTCTTC. Its translation is CASSLGSGRDNEQFF.